The present T cell receptor (beta chain) was sequenced within a study of cytomegalovirus exposure and HLA in healthy donors. Study overall: Early released data comprised tens of millions of unique TCRs from HLA-typed donors.

The CDR3 is 14 amino acids. Looked up from germline, CDR1 is WNHNN and CDR2 is SYGVQD (reference sequence). Trimming removed 6 bases at V and 6 bases at J, with 14 bases between. The PCR made use of 60 Vbeta and 13 Jbeta primers. Here immunoSEQ multiplex PCR was the method, and the copy in TCRdb shows in-frame clones only, minus some. Here the sample spans fewer than 120,000 clones, around 76% being singletons. This clonotype was obtained from a man younger than 40 in good health and CMV-seropositive. This chain uses TRBV10-1 with TRBJ2-2; D is uncertain. The source material was PBMCs. The chain's CDR3 is CASRKEPWSGELFF. CDR3 nucleotides: TGCGCCAGCAGGAAAGAGCCCTGGTCCGGGGAGCTGTTTTTT.